The 10 T cell receptor beta chains given below trace back to one sample, sequenced in a study of blood T cells in healthy people across ages. A second PCR of roughly 7 to 11 cycles used a sample-barcoded 5' primer and a J-beta primer mix. MiXCR was run by TCRdb on the 5' RACE reads, yielding one entry per CDR3 protein. The data show about 640,000 distinct CDR3 sequences, under 65% seen once. What was sequenced was blood. The receptor set was obtained from a man between 60 and 70 years old in good health.

The sample holds many counts of this clonotype. The rearrangement links TRBV6-5 to TRBJ1-5; a possible D gene is TRBD1 (6 bases). This CDR3 contains 16 residues. Germline lookup yields CDR1 MNHEY and CDR2 SVGAGI. Trimming cost V 6 bases and J 0 bases, with 15 bases left between them. The CDR3 DNA reads as TGTGCCAGCAGACCACAGGGAGCAAATAGCAATCAGCCCCAGCATTTT. Its translation: CASRPQGANSNQPQHF.

This clonotype has at least ten counts. The rearrangement links TRBV29-1 to TRBJ1-2, with D possibly matching TRBD1 (6 bases). The V gene's germline CDR1 is SQVTM and CDR2 ANQGSEA. The CDR3 is made up of 12 amino acids. V lost 1 base, J lost 7 bases, and 10 bases lay in between. The CDR3: CSVEAGGLGYTF. CDR3 bases: TGCAGCGTTGAAGCCGGGGGGCTTGGCTACACCTTC.

The chain combines TRBV20-1 with TRBJ1-2, with D maybe TRBD1 (5 bases). The V end was cut by 6 bases, the J end by 7 bases, with 15 bases between. Germline V CDR1 and CDR2: DFQATT, SNEGSKA (reference sequence). The CDR3 is 12 amino acids. In DNA, the CDR3 is TGCAGTGCCCTAAGGGACGGAGGTGGCTACACCTTC. Translating it yields CSALRDGGGYTF.

This clonotype was observed a few times. This chain joins TRBV7-2 and TRBJ2-1; TRBD2 agrees at 12 bases. The V gene end was trimmed by 10 bases and the J gene end by 6 bases; junction bases not matched to a gene: 10. The germline gives CDR1 SGHTA, CDR2 FQGNSA. This CDR3 spans 15 amino acids. In nucleotides, the CDR3 is TGTGCCACGCGACCCGCTAGCGGGGGGGCCAATGAGCAGTTCTTC. Protein product: CATRPASGGANEQFF.

The chain carries TRBV29-1 and TRBJ2-1, with TRBD1 matching over 7 bases. The V gene's germline CDR1 is SQVTM and CDR2 ANQGSEA. The ends lost 3 bases at V and 7 bases at J; junction bases unmatched: 3. The CDR3 sequence is 12 residues long. CDR3 DNA sequence: TGCAGCGTTGAGGGGGACAGTAATGAGCAGTTCTTC. Translation gives CSVEGDSNEQFF.

This chain links TRBV20-1 with TRBJ1-2; D unclear. CDR1 and CDR2 (germline): DFQATT, SNEGSKA (reference sequence). The V gene lost 4 bases and the J gene lost 5 bases, with 11 bases spanning the gap. This CDR3 is 12 amino acids long. CDR3 sequence (DNA): TGCAGTGCTATCGTCTCCGCTTATGGCTACACCTTC. Translating it yields CSAIVSAYGYTF.

This clonotype was found a few times. The CDR3 DNA is TGTGCCAGCAGTACCGGGGGGCAGGAGACCCAGTACTTC. Translated, it gives CASSTGGQETQYF. The chain uses TRBV6-6 and TRBJ2-5; maybe TRBD2 (7 bases). This CDR3 is 13 amino acids long. The germline V and J ends were trimmed by 5 bases and 5 bases, with 12 bases remaining between them. Germline V gene lookup returns CDR1 MNHNY and CDR2 SVGAGI (reference sequence).

This chain connects TRBV3-1 to TRBJ2-5; 8 bases map to TRBD2. V lost 5 bases to trimming and J lost 5 bases; unmatched junction nucleotides: 10. The germline V gene has CDR1 LGHDT and CDR2 YNNKEL (reference sequence). This CDR3 has 15 residues. The CDR3 nucleotides read TGTGCCAGCAGCTGTCTAAGCGGGGGAGGGGAGACCCAGTACTTC. Protein: CASSCLSGGGETQYF.

V usage is TRBV10-3 and J usage is TRBJ2-7; TRBD2 might be the D (6 bases). CDR1 is ENHRY and CDR2 is SYGVKD in the germline V gene. V was pared by 2 bases and J by 5 bases, with 16 bases between. CDR3 length equals 15 residues. The CDR3 sequence: CAISEVGGSGHEQYF. The CDR3 DNA sequence: TGTGCCATCAGTGAGGTGGGGGGATCTGGGCACGAGCAGTACTTC.

The V gene is TRBV6-2 or TRBV6-3, the J gene TRBJ1-5, with TRBD1 identical over 10 bases. Germline loops: CDR1 MNHEY, CDR2 SVGEGT. V trimming: 0 bases; J trimming: 7 bases; junction bases outside the gene matches: 6. The CDR3 runs 16 residues. CDR3 sequence (DNA): TGTGCCAGCAGTTACTCCGGACAGGGGGTGGGACAGCCCCAGCATTTT. Translation: CASSYSGQGVGQPQHF.